Presented here are 30 T cell receptor beta chains from one specimen sequenced in a study of blood T cell repertoires in COVID-19. Assay: immunoSEQ multiplex PCR; the TCRdb copy retains only in-frame clones and omits some. Here the sample spans about 190,000 clones, 65% to 85% being singletons. The source material was peripheral blood. The receptors were sampled from a man aged 50-60 years with active or convalescent COVID-19.

This chain joins TRBV10-3 and TRBJ2-7, with 9 nucleotides matching TRBD2. This CDR3 contains 17 residues. V was pared by 6 bases and J by 6 bases, with 18 bases of the junction left unmatched. CDR1 ENHRY and CDR2 SYGVKD come from the germline V gene. CDR3: CAIRRSREGGPRGEQYF. CDR3 nucleotide sequence: TGTGCCATCAGACGGTCGCGGGAGGGGGGCCCTCGGGGCGAGCAGTACTTC.

V usage is TRBV3-1 (or the pseudogene TRBV3-2) and J usage is TRBJ1-2; no clear D. The ends were cut back, 0 bases at V and 2 bases at J, with 10 bases in the middle. The germline V gene encodes CDR1 LGHDT and CDR2 YNNKEL (reference sequence). CDR3 size: 15 residues. CDR3 in amino acids: CASSQDFRGNYGYTF. The CDR3 region has the DNA TGTGCCAGCAGCCAAGATTTCAGAGGAAACTATGGCTACACCTTC.

In its sample, this clone was seen once. The chain carries TRBV6-5 and TRBJ2-3, with 11 nucleotides matching TRBD2. The ends lost 6 bases at V and 7 bases at J; junction bases unmatched: 9. The CDR3 runs 15 residues. Germline loops: CDR1 MNHEY, CDR2 SVGAGI. CDR3 nucleotides: TGTGCCAGCAGATCCATAGCGGGGGGGCCAAATACGCAGTATTTT. Amino acid sequence: CASRSIAGGPNTQYF.

The rearrangement joins TRBV19 to TRBJ2-1, with D perhaps matching TRBD2 (5 bases). Per germline, CDR1 LNHDA and CDR2 SQIVND (reference sequence). Trimming shortened V by 10 bases and J by 9 bases, and 19 bases separated the two germline ends. CDR3 length: 13 amino acids. The CDR3 bases are TGTGCCATTTCGCCGATGGGAGTCGGTGAGCAGTTCTTC. This sequence encodes CAISPMGVGEQFF.

The rearrangement uses TRBV19 and TRBJ1-5; 9 nucleotides align to TRBD1. J gave up 5 bases and V 3 bases, and 5 bases lay outside the gene matches. Germline V gives CDR1 LNHDA, CDR2 SQIVND (reference sequence). CDR3 length equals 15 residues. CDR3 in amino acids: CASSIQQGADQPQHF. DNA for the CDR3: TGTGCCAGTAGTATTCAACAGGGGGCTGATCAGCCCCAGCATTTT. The variable domain in full, with the rest retrieved from reference TRBV19 and TRBJ1-5, is DGGITQSPKYLFRKEGQNVTLSCEQNLNHDAMYWYRQDPGQGLRLIYYSQIVNDFQKGDIAEGYSVSREKKESFPLTVTSAQKNPTAFYLCASSIQQGADQPQHFGDGTRLSIL.

This chain uses TRBV28 with TRBJ2-1, with a tentative D call TRBD1 (7 bases). V was pared by 5 bases and J by 5 bases, with 16 bases between. The CDR3 runs to 15 residues. Germline V gene sequence: CDR1 MDHEN, CDR2 SYDVKM. The CDR3 loop reads CASSQTGERDNEQFF. In DNA, the CDR3 is TGTGCCAGCAGTCAAACAGGGGAGCGGGACAATGAGCAGTTCTTC.

The CDR3 sequence: CASALYNEKLFF. For the CDR3, the DNA is TGTGCCAGCGCCCTCTATAATGAAAAACTGTTTTTT. The genes are TRBV2 and TRBJ1-4; D call uncertain. Germline loops: CDR1 SNHLY, CDR2 FYNNEI. V lost 8 bases and J 4 bases, leaving 8 bases between the germline ends. The CDR3 length is 12 residues.

The chain carries TRBV9 and TRBJ2-5, with D tentatively TRBD2 (5 bases). Germline V gene lookup returns CDR1 SGDLS and CDR2 YYNGEE. This CDR3 is built from 14 residues. Trimming pared 7 bases from V and 5 bases from J, leaving 18 bases between. CDR3 DNA sequence: TGTGCCAGCGGTCCTTCAGGATGGGAGGAGACCCAGTACTTC. It codes for CASGPSGWEETQYF.

This sequence joins TRBV10-1 and TRBJ2-7; possibly TRBD2 for D (5 bases). This CDR3 comprises 16 residues. Trimming removed 2 bases at V and 4 bases at J, with 18 bases between. The V gene's germline CDR1 is WNHNN and CDR2 SYGVQD (reference sequence). Here the CDR3 DNA reads TGCGCCAGCAGTGAGGGAGACGCGGACTGGCTGTACGAGCAGTACTTC. It yields the protein CASSEGDADWLYEQYF.

This chain uses TRBV24-1 with TRBJ2-6; D is perhaps TRBD1 (5 bases). Trimming left V 4 bases short and J 1 base short, with 13 bases between. The CDR3 sequence is 17 residues long. From germline, CDR1 is KGHDR and CDR2 SFDVKD. CDR3 sequence: CATSDDRQISGANVLTF. CDR3 bases: TGTGCCACCAGTGACGACAGACAGATTTCTGGGGCCAACGTCCTGACTTTC.

In this sample, this clone turned up a few times. V is TRBV9 and J is TRBJ2-5; a possible D gene is TRBD2 (6 bases). V was pared by 2 bases and J by 4 bases, with 24 bases between. The CDR3 totals 18 residues. Germline V CDR1 and CDR2: SGDLS, YYNGEE. For the CDR3, the DNA is TGTGCCAGCAGCGTCTCCCCCGGCGGGGCAGACTTCCTAGAGACCCAGTACTTC. Translating it yields CASSVSPGGADFLETQYF.

The rearrangement links TRBV6-1 to TRBJ2-7; the D gene is possibly TRBD1 (5 bases). Germline CDR1 is MNHNS and CDR2 is SASEGT. CDR3 length: 14 residues. Trimming removed 8 bases at V and 0 bases at J, with 14 bases between. The DNA for the CDR3 is TGTGCCAGCGGAGAGTGGGGCAGCTCCTACGAGCAGTACTTC. Its translation is CASGEWGSSYEQYF.

The chain uses TRBV9 and TRBJ2-2; possible D gene TRBD2, 5 bases. Germline CDR1 reads SGDLS; CDR2 reads YYNGEE. V lost 0 bases, J lost 3 bases, and 6 bases lay in between. This CDR3 region has 14 residues. This chain's CDR3 is CASSVAGYTGELFF. For the CDR3, the DNA is TGTGCCAGCAGCGTAGCGGGGTACACCGGGGAGCTGTTTTTT. Looking up the rest from reference TRBV9 and TRBJ2-2 gives the full variable domain: DSGVTQTPKHLITATGQRVTLRCSPRSGDLSVYWYQQSLDQGLQFLIQYYNGEERAKGNILERFSAQQFPDLHSELNLSSLELGDSALYFCASSVAGYTGELFFGEGSRLTVL.

About this clone itself: Other nucleotide sequences in the sample specify the same CDR3. The rearrangement uses TRBV3-1 (or the pseudogene TRBV3-2) and TRBJ1-3; the D is unclear. Germline V CDR1 and CDR2: LGHDT, YNNKEL (reference sequence). The CDR3 is 13 amino acids. Trimming removed 1 base from V and 4 bases from J, with 5 bases in between. This CDR3 is CASSQVEGNTIYF. The DNA of the CDR3 is TGTGCCAGCAGCCAAGTCGAGGGAAACACCATATATTTT.

This chain links TRBV9 with TRBJ2-1; TRBD2 agrees at 11 bases. V shed 4 bases and J 6 bases; nucleotides not matched to a gene: 12. The CDR3 spans 17 residues. Germline loops: CDR1 SGDLS, CDR2 YYNGEE. The CDR3 sequence: CASSSQISGGAGNEQFF. Written as DNA, the CDR3 is TGTGCCAGCAGCTCCCAAATTAGCGGGGGGGCGGGCAATGAGCAGTTCTTC.

The rearrangement joins TRBV3-1 (or the pseudogene TRBV3-2) to TRBJ1-1; 10 positions agree with TRBD1. CDR3 length equals 13 residues. V lost 6 bases and J lost 5; bases outside the gene matches: 3. CDR1 is LGHDT, CDR2 YNNKEL, per germline (reference sequence). The CDR3 protein is CASRTGGGTEAFF. Written as DNA, the CDR3 is TGTGCCAGCAGGACAGGGGGCGGGACTGAAGCTTTCTTT.

This clone was observed once. The genes are TRBV4-3 and TRBJ2-1; 11 positions match TRBD2. The germline gives CDR1 LGHNA, CDR2 YSLEER. This CDR3 region has 16 residues. After removal of 2 bases from V and 10 bases from J, the junction contained 10 bases not matched to a gene. CDR3 residues: CASSQPTSGAHEEQFF. CDR3 DNA sequence: TGCGCCAGCAGCCAACCGACTAGCGGGGCTCATGAAGAGCAGTTCTTC.

The V call is TRBV9, the J call TRBJ2-7; possibly TRBD1 for D (6 bases). Trimming removed 4 bases at V and 4 bases at J, with 15 bases between. Germline CDR1 and CDR2: SGDLS and YYNGEE. This CDR3 is built from 14 residues. For the CDR3, the DNA is TGTGCCAGCAGCTCAGCCAGGGGAGATTACGAGCAGTACTTC. This sequence encodes CASSSARGDYEQYF.

This clone was counted between two and nine times. J is TRBJ2-3 and V is TRBV5-1; TRBD2 is a possible D gene (5 bases). Trimming removed 4 bases at V and 0 bases at J, with 9 bases between. Germline CDR1 SGHRS, CDR2 YFSETQ. This CDR3 spans 14 amino acids. The CDR3 protein is CASSPDWSTDTQYF. The CDR3 bases are TGCGCCAGCAGCCCGGACTGGAGCACAGATACGCAGTATTTT.

The chain employs TRBV6-5 and TRBJ1-2; possibly TRBD1 for D (6 bases). The germline gives CDR1 MNHEY, CDR2 SVGAGI. Trimming pared 6 bases from V and 8 bases from J, leaving 16 bases between. There are 13 residues in the CDR3. This chain's CDR3 is CASRRTETAGYTF. The CDR3 DNA sequence: TGTGCCAGCAGGCGGACAGAAACTGCGGGCTACACCTTC.

The chain uses TRBV28 and TRBJ1-2, with no clear D. The CDR3 contains 13 residues. V was pared by 11 bases and J by 2 bases, with 15 bases between. CDR1 MDHEN and CDR2 SYDVKM come from the germline V gene. This CDR3 reads CASYGPGNYGYTF. The DNA of the CDR3 is TGTGCCTCCTACGGACCGGGAAACTATGGCTACACCTTC.

The genes are TRBV28 and TRBJ2-1; TRBD2 aligns across 10 bases. The CDR3 sequence is 17 residues long. CDR1 is MDHEN and CDR2 is SYDVKM in the germline V gene. The V segment lost 3 bases and the J segment 6 bases; nucleotides outside the gene matches: 11. The CDR3 here is CASSLGGLAGVRNEQFF. The CDR3 DNA reads TGTGCCAGCAGTTTGGGAGGGCTAGCGGGGGTTCGCAATGAGCAGTTCTTC.

The genes are TRBV11-2 and TRBJ1-2; D is unclear. This CDR3 comprises 12 residues. Trimming cost V 5 bases and J 3 bases, with 7 bases left between them. The germline gives CDR1 SGHAT, CDR2 FQNNGV. In DNA form, the CDR3 reads TGTGCCAGCAGCCTGGGCGACTATGGCTACACCTTC. This translates into CASSLGDYGYTF.

This chain joins TRBV7-9 and TRBJ1-4; 8 bases agree with TRBD1. The CDR3 covers 15 residues. V lost 5 bases to trimming and J lost 7 bases; unmatched junction nucleotides: 9. Germline loops: CDR1 SEHNR, CDR2 FQNEAQ (reference sequence). CDR3 in DNA: TGTGCCAGCAGCCGACCAGGGGGCCTGAGTGAAAAACTGTTTTTT. Its translation is CASSRPGGLSEKLFF.

Here the CDR3 reads CASSPPGVSNTEAFF. The CDR3 coding sequence is TGTGCCAGCAGCCCCCCCGGAGTTTCGAACACTGAAGCTTTCTTT. The chain couples TRBV7-2 to TRBJ1-1; no definite D call. Germline V gives CDR1 SGHTA, CDR2 FQGNSA. The CDR3 runs to 15 residues. Trimming removed 5 bases from V and 1 base from J, with 14 bases in between.

The J gene is TRBJ1-6, the V gene TRBV7-2; the match to TRBD1 covers 8 bases. The CDR3 has 16 amino acids. Looked up from germline, CDR1 is SGHTA and CDR2 is FQGNSA. J lost 6 bases, V lost 6 bases, and 10 bases had no gene match. CDR3 coding DNA: TGTGCCAGCAGGCCCGGGACAGGCAACTTTAATTCACCCCTCCACTTT. Translated, it gives CASRPGTGNFNSPLHF.

This chain uses TRBV11-2 with TRBJ2-1, with a weak D call TRBD1 (5 bases). Looked up from germline, CDR1 is SGHAT and CDR2 is FQNNGV. There are 12 residues in the CDR3. Trimming cost V 4 bases and J 7 bases, with 8 bases left between them. The DNA for the CDR3 is TGTGCCAGCAGCTCGACAGTAAATGAGCAGTTCTTC. Residues: CASSSTVNEQFF.

The V gene is TRBV30, the J gene TRBJ1-2; 7 bases match TRBD1. Germline V gene lookup returns CDR1 GTSNPN and CDR2 SVGIG (reference sequence). CDR3 length equals 15 residues. V dropped 3 bases and J dropped 8; count of bases not matched to a gene: 15. The CDR3 protein is CAWSWSTGVSKGYTF. CDR3 nucleotide sequence: TGTGCCTGGAGCTGGTCAACAGGGGTTTCAAAAGGCTACACCTTC.

J is TRBJ2-7 and V is TRBV18; 7 nucleotides agree with TRBD2. V lost 3 bases, J lost 3 bases, and 2 bases stayed unmatched. In germline, CDR1 is KGHSH, CDR2 LQKENI. The CDR3 length is 13 residues. CDR3 sequence: CASSPSGGYEQYF. In DNA form, the CDR3 reads TGTGCCAGCTCACCCTCGGGAGGCTACGAGCAGTACTTC.

The chain links TRBV5-4 to TRBJ2-7; D is undetermined. CDR1 and CDR2 (germline): SGHNT, YYREEE (reference sequence). V was pared by 1 base and J by 3 bases, with 5 bases between. There are 12 residues in the CDR3. CDR3 DNA sequence: TGTGCCAGCAGCTTGAACAGCTACGAGCAGTACTTC. This encodes CASSLNSYEQYF.